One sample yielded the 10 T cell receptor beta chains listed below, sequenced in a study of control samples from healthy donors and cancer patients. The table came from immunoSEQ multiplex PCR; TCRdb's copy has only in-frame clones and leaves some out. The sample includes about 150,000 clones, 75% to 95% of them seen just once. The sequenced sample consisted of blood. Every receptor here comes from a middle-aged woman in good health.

The CDR3 protein is CASSVVSGSGGDEQFF. In DNA form, the CDR3 reads TGTGCCAGCAGCGTAGTTTCGGGGTCCGGAGGGGATGAGCAGTTCTTC. The chain carries TRBV9 and TRBJ2-1, with D tentatively TRBD2 (6 bases). V was pared by 0 bases and J by 8 bases, with 18 bases between. CDR3 length: 16 residues. The V gene's germline CDR1 is SGDLS and CDR2 YYNGEE.

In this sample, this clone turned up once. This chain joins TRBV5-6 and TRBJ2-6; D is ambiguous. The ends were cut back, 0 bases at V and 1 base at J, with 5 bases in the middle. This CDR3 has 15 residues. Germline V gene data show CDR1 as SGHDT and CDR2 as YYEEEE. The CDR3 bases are TGTGCCAGCAGCTTGGAGTGGTCTGGGGCCAACGTCCTGACTTTC. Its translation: CASSLEWSGANVLTF.

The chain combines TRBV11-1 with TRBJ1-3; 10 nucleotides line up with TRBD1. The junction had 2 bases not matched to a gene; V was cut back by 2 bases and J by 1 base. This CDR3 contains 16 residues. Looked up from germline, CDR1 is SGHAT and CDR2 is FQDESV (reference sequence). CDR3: CASSLRTGGSGNTIYF. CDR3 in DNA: TGTGCCAGCAGCTTACGGACAGGGGGTTCTGGAAACACCATATATTTT.

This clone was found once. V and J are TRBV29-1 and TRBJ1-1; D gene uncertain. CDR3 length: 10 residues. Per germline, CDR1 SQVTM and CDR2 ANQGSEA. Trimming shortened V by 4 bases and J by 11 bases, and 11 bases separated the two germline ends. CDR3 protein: CSVVGKTAFF. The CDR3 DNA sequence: TGCAGCGTTGTAGGGAAGACGGCTTTCTTT.

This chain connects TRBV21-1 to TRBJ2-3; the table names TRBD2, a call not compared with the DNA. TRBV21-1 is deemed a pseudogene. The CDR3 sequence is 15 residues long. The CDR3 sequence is CASSPPTGSRDTQYF. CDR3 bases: TGTGCCAGCAGCCCTCCGACGGGGTCAAGGGATACGCAGTATTTT.

The CDR3 loop reads CATSRGSNQPQHF. In DNA form, the CDR3 reads TGTGCCACCAGCAGGGGGAGCAATCAGCCCCAGCATTTT. This chain uses TRBV24-1 with TRBJ1-5, with 7 bases matching TRBD1. Germline V gives CDR1 KGHDR, CDR2 SFDVKD. This CDR3 is 13 amino acids long. V lost 7 bases, J lost 1 base, and 0 bases stayed unmatched.

CDR3: CASGFPQFGYTF. CDR3 DNA sequence: TGTGCTAGTGGTTTTCCACAGTTCGGCTACACCTTC. V is TRBV12-5 and J is TRBJ1-2; no definite D call. The CDR3 contains 12 residues. The germline V gene encodes CDR1 LGHNT and CDR2 FRNRAP. V lost 3 bases, J lost 8 bases, and 10 bases lay in between. The full variable domain, in which reference TRBV12-5 and TRBJ1-2 provide the parts outside the CDR3, is DARVTQTPRHKVTEMGQEVTMRCQPILGHNTVFWYRQTMMQGLELLAYFRNRAPLDDSGMPKDRFSAEMPDATLATLKIQPSEPRDSAVYFCASGFPQFGYTFGSGTRLTVV.

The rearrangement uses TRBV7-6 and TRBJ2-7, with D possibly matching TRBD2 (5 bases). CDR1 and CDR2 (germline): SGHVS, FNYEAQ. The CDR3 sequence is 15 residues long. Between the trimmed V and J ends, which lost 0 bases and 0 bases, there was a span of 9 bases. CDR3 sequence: CASSLAQDFSYEQYF. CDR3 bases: TGTGCCAGCAGCTTAGCGCAGGACTTCTCCTACGAGCAGTACTTC.

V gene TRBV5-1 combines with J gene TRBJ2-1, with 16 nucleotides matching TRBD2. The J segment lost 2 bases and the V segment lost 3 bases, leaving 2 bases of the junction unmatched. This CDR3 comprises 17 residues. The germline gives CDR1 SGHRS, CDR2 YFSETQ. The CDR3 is CASSWGLAGGTYNEQFF. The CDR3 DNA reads TGCGCCAGCAGCTGGGGACTAGCGGGGGGGACCTACAATGAGCAGTTCTTC.

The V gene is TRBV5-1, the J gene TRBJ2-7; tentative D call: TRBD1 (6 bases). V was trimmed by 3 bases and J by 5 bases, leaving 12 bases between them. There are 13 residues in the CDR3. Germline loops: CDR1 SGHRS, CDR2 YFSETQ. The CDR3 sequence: CASSSPQGDEQYF. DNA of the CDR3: TGCGCCAGCAGCTCACCACAGGGCGACGAGCAGTACTTC.